A selection of T cell receptor beta chains follows, all from one sample in a study of T cell responses to AZD1222 COVID-19 vaccine. Some clones are missing from TCRdb's copy, which holds only in-frame ones; the method was immunoSEQ multiplex PCR. The table lists some 120,000 clones, roughly 90% of them singletons. The material was peripheral blood, obtained 28 days after the second AZD1222 dose. Receptor source: an adult who received the AZD1222 COVID-19 vaccine. The conserved cysteine and the conserved F or W are not part of the CDR3 here. Fields, in order: J gene, clone size, CDR3 length, V gene, CDR3 protein. Size is omitted from some rows. Given values are once, few, many or a class for expanded clones.

j_call: TRBJ2-7
clone_size: NA
cdr3_length: 15
v_call: TRBV4-2
cdr3_aa: ASSQDKGSGSSYEQY

j_call: TRBJ2-5
clone_size: NA
cdr3_length: 13
v_call: TRBV3-1/TRBV3-2
cdr3_aa: ASSQVASLAETQY

j_call: TRBJ1-2
clone_size: NA
cdr3_length: 14
v_call: TRBV4-2
cdr3_aa: ASSQERRHLTYGYT

j_call: TRBJ1-1
clone_size: NA
cdr3_length: 12
v_call: TRBV4-1
cdr3_aa: ASSLGVMDTEAF

j_call: TRBJ1-1
clone_size: NA
cdr3_length: 10
v_call: TRBV7-9
cdr3_aa: ASSLYGTEAF

j_call: TRBJ2-5
clone_size: NA
cdr3_length: 12
v_call: TRBV6-5
cdr3_aa: ASMAQVFGETQY

j_call: TRBJ1-2
clone_size: NA
cdr3_length: 13
v_call: TRBV27
cdr3_aa: ATTKSGGGFYGYT

j_call: TRBJ1-5
clone_size: NA
cdr3_length: 11
v_call: TRBV27
cdr3_aa: ASSFSGNQPQH

j_call: TRBJ1-2
clone_size: NA
cdr3_length: 11
v_call: TRBV4-2
cdr3_aa: ASSRDRGYGYT

j_call: TRBJ2-1
clone_size: NA
cdr3_length: 18
v_call: TRBV5-5
cdr3_aa: ASSLRLPGTSGESHNEQF

j_call: TRBJ2-2
clone_size: NA
cdr3_length: 12
v_call: TRBV5-1
cdr3_aa: ASSLGGGSGELF

j_call: TRBJ1-3
clone_size: once
cdr3_length: 12
v_call: TRBV27
cdr3_aa: ASSHLTSGNTIY

j_call: TRBJ1-1
clone_size: NA
cdr3_length: 14
v_call: TRBV4-1
cdr3_aa: ASSPTGDRVFTEAF

j_call: TRBJ1-5
clone_size: once
cdr3_length: 12
v_call: TRBV6-4
cdr3_aa: ASSDSREYQPQH

j_call: TRBJ2-7
clone_size: once
cdr3_length: 13
v_call: TRBV5-4
cdr3_aa: ASSQQGGQLLEQY

j_call: TRBJ1-5
clone_size: NA
cdr3_length: 17
v_call: TRBV29-1
cdr3_aa: SPSTHGRQEQNSNQPQH

j_call: TRBJ1-2
clone_size: NA
cdr3_length: 13
v_call: TRBV6-2/TRBV6-3
cdr3_aa: ASSYSTGTGSRDT

j_call: TRBJ1-5
clone_size: once
cdr3_length: 12
v_call: TRBV19
cdr3_aa: ASSIVRGGQPQH

j_call: TRBJ1-4
clone_size: NA
cdr3_length: 13
v_call: TRBV15
cdr3_aa: ATSRVPGRGEKLF

j_call: TRBJ1-4
clone_size: NA
cdr3_length: 11
v_call: TRBV18
cdr3_aa: ASSPPVQEKLF

j_call: TRBJ1-6
clone_size: NA
cdr3_length: 15
v_call: TRBV27
cdr3_aa: ASRTLALGGKNSPLH

j_call: TRBJ2-7
clone_size: NA
cdr3_length: 14
v_call: TRBV7-2
cdr3_aa: ASSSQQRGALYEQY

j_call: TRBJ1-3
clone_size: NA
cdr3_length: 10
v_call: TRBV9
cdr3_aa: ASSAGDTAIY

j_call: TRBJ2-7
clone_size: NA
cdr3_length: 14
v_call: TRBV18
cdr3_aa: ASSREGSNGAYEQY

j_call: TRBJ1-1
clone_size: NA
cdr3_length: 16
v_call: TRBV14
cdr3_aa: ASSQARGSPYWNTEAF

j_call: TRBJ2-1
clone_size: NA
cdr3_length: 13
v_call: TRBV5-1
cdr3_aa: ASSAGQGAVHEQF

j_call: TRBJ2-6
clone_size: NA
cdr3_length: 15
v_call: TRBV5-6
cdr3_aa: ASSLGQGLSGANVLT

j_call: TRBJ2-7
clone_size: NA
cdr3_length: 9
v_call: TRBV29-1
cdr3_aa: SVGGGVEQY

j_call: TRBJ2-1
clone_size: NA
cdr3_length: 10
v_call: TRBV3-1/TRBV3-2
cdr3_aa: ASSQVSDEQF

j_call: TRBJ2-7
clone_size: NA
cdr3_length: 11
v_call: TRBV5-1
cdr3_aa: ASSLAGTYEQY

j_call: TRBJ1-5
clone_size: NA
cdr3_length: 13
v_call: TRBV19
cdr3_aa: ASTRRQGANQPQH

j_call: TRBJ2-5
clone_size: NA
cdr3_length: 13
v_call: TRBV7-6
cdr3_aa: ASSPGPMNQETQY

j_call: TRBJ1-2
clone_size: NA
cdr3_length: 10
v_call: TRBV6-5
cdr3_aa: ASRIYRYGYT

j_call: TRBJ1-6
clone_size: NA
cdr3_length: 11
v_call: TRBV28
cdr3_aa: ASSVGAALLLH

j_call: TRBJ1-1
clone_size: NA
cdr3_length: 12
v_call: TRBV6-2/TRBV6-3
cdr3_aa: ASSQGAANTEAF

j_call: TRBJ2-5
clone_size: NA
cdr3_length: 11
v_call: TRBV2
cdr3_aa: ASGLAEQETQY

j_call: TRBJ2-2
clone_size: NA
cdr3_length: 12
v_call: TRBV20-1
cdr3_aa: SASHGQGAGELF

j_call: TRBJ1-2
clone_size: NA
cdr3_length: 12
v_call: TRBV28
cdr3_aa: ASSWGQGNYGYT

j_call: TRBJ2-5
clone_size: NA
cdr3_length: 18
v_call: TRBV28
cdr3_aa: ASSFWPLAGGPGPQETQY

j_call: TRBJ1-5
clone_size: NA
cdr3_length: 11
v_call: TRBV28
cdr3_aa: AIGRDSNQPQH

j_call: TRBJ2-7
clone_size: NA
cdr3_length: 12
v_call: TRBV12-2
cdr3_aa: ASRPHSSSYEQY

j_call: TRBJ2-2
clone_size: NA
cdr3_length: 13
v_call: TRBV5-4
cdr3_aa: ASSFGTGNTGELF

j_call: TRBJ2-1
clone_size: NA
cdr3_length: 12
v_call: TRBV2
cdr3_aa: ASGTGSFYNEQF

j_call: TRBJ1-5
clone_size: NA
cdr3_length: 10
v_call: TRBV28
cdr3_aa: ASSLADQPQH

j_call: TRBJ1-1
clone_size: NA
cdr3_length: 13
v_call: TRBV6-5
cdr3_aa: ASRYSGGYGTEAF

j_call: TRBJ1-1
clone_size: few
cdr3_length: 12
v_call: TRBV11-2
cdr3_aa: ASSRRDMNTEAF

j_call: TRBJ1-2
clone_size: NA
cdr3_length: 11
v_call: TRBV28
cdr3_aa: ASSVTGVGGYT

j_call: TRBJ1-1
clone_size: NA
cdr3_length: 12
v_call: TRBV19
cdr3_aa: ASSVTGGLTEAF

j_call: TRBJ1-5
clone_size: medium-sized
cdr3_length: 18
v_call: TRBV19
cdr3_aa: ASSIVSRTGGLNSNQPQH

j_call: TRBJ2-2
clone_size: NA
cdr3_length: 13
v_call: TRBV9
cdr3_aa: ASSVHRAGTGELF

j_call: TRBJ1-2
clone_size: NA
cdr3_length: 13
v_call: TRBV5-1
cdr3_aa: ASSLGQINNYGYT

j_call: TRBJ1-6
clone_size: NA
cdr3_length: 13
v_call: TRBV6-5
cdr3_aa: ASSPYGQGRSPLH

j_call: TRBJ2-2
clone_size: NA
cdr3_length: 12
v_call: TRBV10-3
cdr3_aa: AIQGSESTGELF

j_call: TRBJ1-2
clone_size: NA
cdr3_length: 9
v_call: TRBV20-1
cdr3_aa: RVDGPTGYT

j_call: TRBJ1-1
clone_size: once
cdr3_length: 13
v_call: TRBV7-2
cdr3_aa: ASSLTTGGGTEAF

j_call: TRBJ1-1
clone_size: NA
cdr3_length: 11
v_call: TRBV13
cdr3_aa: ASSTGANTEAF

j_call: TRBJ2-3
clone_size: NA
cdr3_length: 14
v_call: TRBV7-2
cdr3_aa: ASSLVGTRDTDTQY

j_call: TRBJ2-5
clone_size: NA
cdr3_length: 9
v_call: TRBV27
cdr3_aa: ATGTEETQY

j_call: TRBJ1-5
clone_size: few
cdr3_length: 12
v_call: TRBV29-1
cdr3_aa: SVALGVDNQPQH